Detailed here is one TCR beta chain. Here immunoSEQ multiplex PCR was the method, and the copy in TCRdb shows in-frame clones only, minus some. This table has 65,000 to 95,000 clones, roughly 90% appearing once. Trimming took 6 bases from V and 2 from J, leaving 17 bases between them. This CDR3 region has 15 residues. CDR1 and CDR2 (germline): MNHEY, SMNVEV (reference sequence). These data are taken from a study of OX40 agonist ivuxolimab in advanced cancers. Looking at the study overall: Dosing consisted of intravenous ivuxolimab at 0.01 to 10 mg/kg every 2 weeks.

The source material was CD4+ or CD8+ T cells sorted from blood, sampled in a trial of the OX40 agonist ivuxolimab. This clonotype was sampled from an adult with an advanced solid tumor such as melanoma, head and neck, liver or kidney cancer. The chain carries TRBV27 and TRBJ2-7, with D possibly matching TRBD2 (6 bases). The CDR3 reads CASSREGGETYEQYF. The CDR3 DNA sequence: TGTGCCAGCAGCCGAGAGGGCGGGGAGACCTACGAGCAGTACTTC.